These T cell receptor beta chains were read from a single sample in a study of shared clonotypes between healthy human individuals. Measured with immunoSEQ multiplex PCR; TCRdb has only the in-frame clones, and not every one. The table lists roughly 1.4 million clones, roughly 98.5% of them singletons. The sample taken for sequencing was naive CD4+ T cells sorted from blood. These receptors originate from a man younger than 40 in good health. Both conserved end residues are part of each CDR3. D genes are given only for firm matches. Size values are once, few and many counts, or a class for expanded clones, and some rows have none.

>TRBJ2-7|TRBV9|TRBD1|.
TGTGCCAGCAGCGTGGGACAGCTTCAGAAGTACGAGCAGTACTTC
CASSVGQLQKYEQYF
>TRBJ1-5|TRBV19|.|.
TGTGCCAGTAGTAAGGGGGGTGATGGCAATCAGCCCCAGCATTTT
CASSKGGDGNQPQHF
>TRBJ2-2|TRBV6-5|.|.
TGTGCCAGCAGTTACTCGGGACACAAGAACACCGGGGAGCTGTTTTTT
CASSYSGHKNTGELFF
>TRBJ2-7|TRBV19|TRBD2|once
TGTGCCAGTAGTATCGGGAGGGGTTACGAGCAGTACTTC
CASSIGRGYEQYF
>TRBJ2-2|TRBV9|.|.
TGTGCCAGCAGCGTCCCAGAGACTGGCACCGGGGAGCTGTTTTTT
CASSVPETGTGELFF
>TRBJ2-7|TRBV20-1|.|.
TGCAGTGCGACCCGGACGGGTGAGCAGTACTTC
CSATRTGEQYF
>TRBJ1-1|TRBV11-2|TRBD1|.
TGTGCCAGCAGCGTAGCCAGGGGGATTAGGGACACTGAAGCTTTCTTT
CASSVARGIRDTEAFF
>TRBJ2-7|TRBV10-2|.|.
TGCGCCAGCAGATCAGGAGCGGCTGAGACCTACGAGCAGTACTTC
CASRSGAAETYEQYF
>TRBJ1-2|TRBV14|.|.
TGTGCCAGCAGCCAAGATATACGAGGTCCTGGCTACACCTTC
CASSQDIRGPGYTF
>TRBJ2-7|TRBV6-5|.|.
TGTGCCAGCAGTTATGGGGGATGGTACGAGCAGTACTTC
CASSYGGWYEQYF
>TRBJ2-7|TRBV30|.|.
TGTGCCTGGAGAAATACACGGTCCTACGAGCAGTACTTC
CAWRNTRSYEQYF
>TRBJ1-1|TRBV30|.|.
TGTGCCTGGAGTGTACTCGGCTACACTGAAGCTTTCTTT
CAWSVLGYTEAFF
>TRBJ2-5|TRBV6-6|.|.
TGTGCCAGCAGTTACCCGGGCCAGGCTCAAGAGACCCAGTACTTC
CASSYPGQAQETQYF
>TRBJ2-7|TRBV5-1|TRBD2|.
TGCGCCAGCAGCTGGGGACTAGCGGGAGTCGAGCAGTACTTC
CASSWGLAGVEQYF
>TRBJ2-7|TRBV7-3|.|.
TGTGCCAGCAGCAAACGGGGGTACGAGCAGTACTTC
CASSKRGYEQYF
>TRBJ1-2|TRBV5-1|TRBD1|.
TGCGCCAGCAGCTTGGTACAGGGGGACTATGGCTACACCTTC
CASSLVQGDYGYTF
>TRBJ2-1|TRBV5-5|.|.
TGTGCCAGCAGCACGTCCCTGGGGAATGAGCAGTTCTTC
CASSTSLGNEQFF
>TRBJ2-7|TRBV5-4|TRBD2|.
TGTGCCAGCAGCTTGTCTAGCGGGATATACGAGCAGTACTTC
CASSLSSGIYEQYF
>TRBJ2-3|TRBV2|TRBD2|.
TGTGCCAGCAGTGGGACTAGCGGAAACACAGATACGCAGTATTTT
CASSGTSGNTDTQYF
>TRBJ1-5|TRBV7-2|.|.
TGTGCCAGCAGCTCTCGGCAGGGGATGCCCCAGCATTTT
CASSSRQGMPQHF
>TRBJ2-2|TRBV4-3|TRBD2|.
TGCGCCAGCAGCCAAGATCGTCGAGCGGGAGCTGCCGGGGAGCTGTTTTTT
CASSQDRRAGAAGELFF
>TRBJ1-5|TRBV28|.|.
TGTGCCAGCAGTTTAGCGCAAAGGAGTCATCAGCCCCAGCATTTT
CASSLAQRSHQPQHF
>TRBJ2-7|TRBV28|TRBD1|.
TGTGCCAGTACGACAGGGGGCTTCTACGAGCAGTACTTC
CASTTGGFYEQYF
>TRBJ2-2|TRBV18|.|.
TGTGCCAGCTCACCAGGGGGGAATACCGGGGAGCTGTTTTTT
CASSPGGNTGELFF
>TRBJ2-7|TRBV6-1|.|.
TGTGCCAGCAGTGAAAGGAAGACAGCGAACTCCTACGAGCAGTACTTC
CASSERKTANSYEQYF
>TRBJ1-2|TRBV29-1|.|.
TGCAGCGTTGAGACGAAGGGCAGGGACTATGGCTACACCTTC
CSVETKGRDYGYTF